This T cell receptor (beta chain) was found in a study of CD8+ T cells in alopecia areata. Regarding treatment: oral pan-JAK inhibitor, 5-10 mg twice daily. A FACSAria was used to sort CD4+ and CD8+ T cells. These cells came from PBMCs. V gave up 1 base and J gave up 9 bases; unmatched junction bases: 6. There are 14 residues in the CDR3. Germline CDR1 MGHRA, CDR2 YSYEKL. Extracted from the samples, RNA was reverse transcribed into cDNA to serve as the sequencing template. Repertoires were generated with immunoSEQ multiplex PCR, while TCRdb's copy carries only in-frame clones and drops some. The repertoire includes fewer than 110,000 clones, 86% of them detected once, and 8.5% to 14% sits in the top ten. Broader study findings: Only a single nonresponder existed, so baseline CD8+ expansion links stay unclear. For lesional scalp, especially alopecia totalis/universalis, clonality was higher than in normal scalp.

Comments on this clone: What it recognizes is unknown.

The source of this sequence is a human donor with alopecia areata. This specimen was CD8+ T cells sorted from blood, taken around week 31, from a patient treated with tofacitinib. This chain connects TRBV4-1 to TRBJ2-1, with 7 positions matching TRBD2. The CDR3 reads CASSQGGLGAEQFF. In DNA form, the CDR3 reads TGCGCCAGCAGCCAAGGCGGACTAGGGGCTGAGCAGTTCTTC.